This TCR beta chain was captured by sequencing in a study of blood T cell repertoires in COVID-19. The CDR3 contains 16 residues. Sequencing was performed with immunoSEQ multiplex PCR; in TCRdb, only in-frame clones are kept and a portion is missing. This sample yields 90,000 to 150,000 clones, of which 85% are seen a single time; 11% belongs to the top ten. The rearrangement uses TRBV7-5 and TRBJ1-2. TRBV7-5 is a listed pseudogene. This sequence was found in an elderly man with acute or convalescent COVID-19. Sequenced sample: peripheral blood. Written as DNA, the CDR3 is TGTGTCAGGGGTAGGGAGATCGGACCTGCTCCGGTGGGCTACACCTTC. It translates to CVRGREIGPAPVGYTF.